What follows are 19 T cell receptor beta chains derived from one specimen sequenced in a study of CD8 T cells in Susac syndrome. RNA, at roughly 0.45 to 1 ug, was reverse transcribed with random hexamers. Via MiXCR, TCRdb re-called the immunoSEQ multiplex PCR reads, giving one row per CDR3 protein. The table shows under 150,000 distinct CDR3 sequences, with roughly 76% occurring only once. Input material: CD8+ T cells from PBMCs. All receptors derive from a human donor with multiple sclerosis.

This clonotype has more than one count but fewer than ten. V gene TRBV6-5 combines with J gene TRBJ2-5, with D uncertain. In germline, CDR1 is MNHEY, CDR2 SVGAGI. The CDR3 loop spans 16 amino acids. The ends were cut back, 2 bases at V and 2 bases at J, with 15 bases in the middle. The CDR3 here is CASSYEERTRQETQYF. The CDR3 coding sequence is TGTGCCAGCAGTTACGAAGAGAGAACGAGGCAAGAGACCCAGTACTTC.

This chain joins TRBV19 and TRBJ1-1, with unresolved D. The V and J ends lost 8 bases and 0 bases respectively, with 13 bases between them. This CDR3 is built from 14 residues. Germline V gene sequence: CDR1 LNHDA, CDR2 SQIVND (reference sequence). This CDR3 is CASVLRGMNTEAFF. For the CDR3, the DNA is TGTGCCAGTGTGCTACGGGGAATGAACACTGAAGCTTTCTTT.

V is TRBV19 and J is TRBJ2-2, with a weak D call TRBD1 (6 bases). Per the germline V gene, CDR1 is LNHDA and CDR2 is SQIVND (reference sequence). The length of the CDR3 is 15 residues. The germline V and J ends were trimmed by 1 base and 7 bases, with 13 bases remaining between them. The CDR3, as DNA: TGTGCCAGTAGTATAGGGACAAGGGGGATCGGGGAGCTGTTTTTT. It is translated as CASSIGTRGIGELFF.

V usage is TRBV12-5 and J usage is TRBJ1-1; D uncertain. The CDR3 spans 14 residues. Deletions cut 8 bases from V and 0 bases from J, with 13 bases between. In germline, CDR1 is LGHNT, CDR2 FRNRAP. CDR3 nucleotide sequence: TGTGCTAGTAAGAGCCAACAGTTGAACACTGAAGCTTTCTTT. This codes for CASKSQQLNTEAFF.

The genes are TRBV12-3 or TRBV12-4 and TRBJ1-5, with 11 bases identical to TRBD1. V dropped 6 bases and J dropped 2; count of bases not matched to a gene: 6. CDR3 length equals 16 residues. CDR3 protein: CASRDGQGAGNQPQHF. The DNA of the CDR3 is TGTGCCAGCAGGGATGGACAGGGGGCTGGCAATCAGCCCCAGCATTTT.

The chain couples TRBV4-1 to TRBJ2-7; 7 bases fit TRBD2. Germline CDR1 and CDR2: MGHRA and YSYEKL. After removal of 3 bases from V and 3 bases from J, the junction contained 11 bases not matched to a gene. The CDR3 runs to 16 residues. In nucleotides, the CDR3 is TGCGCCAGCAGCCAGGCCTCTAGCGGAAAAAACTACGAGCAGTACTTC. This sequence encodes CASSQASSGKNYEQYF.

The rearrangement links TRBV28 to TRBJ2-7, with TRBD1 matching over 7 bases. The germline gives CDR1 MDHEN, CDR2 SYDVKM. CDR3 length equals 11 residues. J was trimmed by 12 bases and V by 5 bases; bases with no gene match: 7. The chain's CDR3 is CASSPPGQLYF. The CDR3 DNA follows: TGTGCCAGCAGTCCCCCGGGACAGCTGTACTTC.

The rearrangement links TRBV30 to TRBJ2-5; no definite D call. Germline V lookup: CDR1 GTSNPN, CDR2 SVGIG (reference sequence). V lost 0 bases to trimming and J lost 3 bases, with 8 bases between them. The CDR3 is 13 amino acids. The CDR3 coding sequence is TGTGCCTGGAGTGTTGATGAGGAAGAGACCCAGTACTTC. As protein: CAWSVDEEETQYF. Variable domain in full (rest from reference TRBV30 and TRBJ2-5): SQTIHQWPATLVQPVGSPLSLECTVEGTSNPNLYWYRQAAGRGLQLLFYSVGIGQISSEVPQNLSASRPQDRQFILSSKKLLLSDSGFYLCAWSVDEEETQYFGPGTRLLVL.

The rearrangement joins TRBV7-9 to TRBJ2-7; 7 nucleotides agree with TRBD1. The CDR3 consists of 15 residues. With V trimmed by 1 base and J by 3 bases, 6 bases remained unmatched. The germline CDR1 and CDR2 sequences are SEHNR and FQNEAQ (reference sequence). CDR3 coding DNA: TGTGCCAGCAGCTTAGTGCCGGGGACAGACTACGAGCAGTACTTC. Encoded protein: CASSLVPGTDYEQYF.

The chain carries TRBV19 and TRBJ1-1, with D tentatively TRBD1 (6 bases). The CDR3 sequence is 16 residues long. The V gene lost 3 bases and the J gene lost 1 base, with 15 bases spanning the gap. Germline values: CDR1 LNHDA, CDR2 SQIVND (reference sequence). CDR3 DNA sequence: TGTGCCAGTAGTATGGGGACAAGGGGCAAGAACACTGAAGCTTTCTTT. This encodes CASSMGTRGKNTEAFF.

The chain joins TRBV5-1 to TRBJ2-3; the D gene could be TRBD1 or TRBD2 (5 bases each). The V gene's germline CDR1 is SGHRS and CDR2 YFSETQ. The CDR3 length is 15 residues. Between the trimmed V and J ends, which lost 4 bases and 1 base, there was a span of 13 bases. CDR3 nucleotide sequence: TGCGCCAGCAGCCCCCGGGACCGACGCACAGATACGCAGTATTTT. Its translation: CASSPRDRRTDTQYF.

The chain carries TRBV7-9 and TRBJ1-1; 7 bases fit TRBD1. This CDR3 contains 14 residues. The junction had 4 bases not matched to a gene; V was cut back by 5 bases and J by 1 base. In germline, CDR1 is SEHNR, CDR2 FQNEAQ (reference sequence). The CDR3 coding sequence is TGTGCCAGCAGCGCAGGGGGGAGGAACACTGAAGCTTTCTTT. It yields the protein CASSAGGRNTEAFF.

The chain's CDR3 is CSAKSGGLLFTDTQYF. The CDR3 bases are TGCAGTGCTAAGAGCGGGGGCCTACTATTCACAGATACGCAGTATTTT. This chain links TRBV20-1 with TRBJ2-3, with 8 bases aligning to TRBD2. Losses at the gene ends were 4 bases for V and 2 bases for J; bases not matched to a gene: 11. The CDR3 has 16 amino acids. Looked up from germline, CDR1 is DFQATT and CDR2 is SNEGSKA (reference sequence).

The chain uses TRBV19 and TRBJ2-3; perhaps TRBD2 as D (6 bases). Germline loops: CDR1 LNHDA, CDR2 SQIVND (reference sequence). The CDR3 sequence is 15 residues long. The V end was cut by 5 bases, the J end by 4 bases, with 16 bases between. Here the CDR3 reads CASSLRAGRSDTQYF. Written as DNA, the CDR3 is TGTGCCAGTAGTCTTCGGGCAGGGAGGTCAGATACGCAGTATTTT.

V is TRBV6-4 and J is TRBJ2-1; weak D call: TRBD1 (6 bases). Trimming shortened V by 3 bases and J by 3 bases, and 12 bases separated the two germline ends. Germline V lookup: CDR1 MRHNA, CDR2 SNTAGT. The CDR3 runs to 15 residues. CDR3 DNA: TGTGCCAGCAGTGAATGGACAGCGAACTACAATGAGCAGTTCTTC. Protein: CASSEWTANYNEQFF.

The gene calls are TRBV12-3 or TRBV12-4 and TRBJ2-5, with TRBD2 identical over 10 bases. V trimming: 6 bases; J trimming: 5 bases; junction bases outside the gene matches: 9. This CDR3 comprises 15 residues. CDR3 bases: TGTGCCAGCAGCCCTACGTTGGGACTAGCGGAGACCCAGTACTTC. It encodes CASSPTLGLAETQYF.

The chain carries TRBV24-1 and TRBJ2-1; the D gene could be TRBD1 or TRBD2 (5 bases each). The germline V gene has CDR1 KGHDR and CDR2 SFDVKD. V was clipped by 4 bases and J by 2 bases, with 11 bases between them. This CDR3 is built from 15 residues. In DNA, the CDR3 is TGTGCCACCAGTGACTGGGACGTCCCCTACAATGAGCAGTTCTTC. This gives the protein CATSDWDVPYNEQFF.

The J gene is TRBJ1-1, the V gene TRBV7-9; D remains unclear. Germline loops: CDR1 SEHNR, CDR2 FQNEAQ (reference sequence). The CDR3 covers 13 residues. Trimming stripped 5 bases from V and 4 bases from J, with 11 bases between. Here the CDR3 reads CASSHPDGTEAFF. CDR3 sequence (DNA): TGTGCCAGCAGCCATCCTGACGGCACTGAAGCTTTCTTT.

The chain has TRBV12-3 or TRBV12-4 and TRBJ1-3, with a possible D match to TRBD1 (5 bases). The CDR3 loop spans 15 amino acids. Trimming removed 7 bases at V and 2 bases at J, with 15 bases between. This chain's CDR3 is CASTAGTSPGNTIYF. The DNA for the CDR3 is TGTGCCAGCACCGCTGGGACTTCGCCTGGAAACACCATATATTTT.